Below, 14 T cell receptor beta chains from the same sample are listed, as sequenced in a study of T cell changes during pregnancy in multiple sclerosis. Assay: immunoSEQ multiplex PCR; the TCRdb copy retains only in-frame clones and omits some. The profile shows roughly 83,000 clones, 90% to 95% of them singletons. The sample was PBMCs, taken in the first trimester of pregnancy. Every receptor here comes from a female donor in good health, serving as a control in a pregnancy study. Some clones in this sample may be carry-over from other donors' samples.

The chain carries TRBV30 and TRBJ1-1, with D unresolved. CDR1 and CDR2 from the germline V gene are GTSNPN and SVGIG (reference sequence). Trimming shortened V by 3 bases and J by 1 base, and 9 bases separated the two germline ends. The CDR3 is 13 residues long. CDR3 sequence reads: CAWSHTANTEAFF. CDR3 sequence (DNA): TGTGCCTGGAGCCATACAGCGAACACTGAAGCTTTCTTT.

The genes are TRBV5-4 and TRBJ2-7; 12 bases are a match to TRBD1. Looked up from germline, CDR1 is SGHNT and CDR2 is YYREEE (reference sequence). V shed 4 bases, J shed 4 bases, and the junction held 3 bases outside the gene matches. The CDR3 is 14 residues long. CDR3 nucleotides: TGTGCCAGCAGCCCGGGACAGGGGGCGTACGAGCAGTACTTC. This sequence encodes CASSPGQGAYEQYF.

This clone came up a few times. The chain joins TRBV7-9 to TRBJ1-2, with 8 bases that match TRBD1. Germline values: CDR1 SEHNR, CDR2 FQNEAQ (reference sequence). This CDR3 comprises 14 residues. J gave up 4 bases and V 2 bases, and 3 bases lay outside the gene matches. The CDR3 here is CASSLLGQGYGYTF. As DNA, the CDR3 is TGTGCCAGCAGCTTACTAGGACAGGGCTATGGCTACACCTTC.

The rearrangement links TRBV10-3 to TRBJ2-7; D possibly corresponds to TRBD2 (5 bases). V was shortened by 9 bases and J by 0 bases, with 12 bases between the two germline ends. Per germline, CDR1 ENHRY and CDR2 SYGVKD. CDR3 length equals 13 residues. The chain's CDR3 is CAIRTESSYEQYF. The CDR3 bases are TGTGCCATTAGGACTGAAAGCTCCTACGAGCAGTACTTC.

For this clone: One end of the junction varies from germline; a read error may be responsible. The chain recombines TRBV10-1 with TRBJ1-2; D ambiguous. Germline V gene lookup returns CDR1 WNHNN and CDR2 SYGVQD (reference sequence). This CDR3 has 12 amino acids. The CDR3 DNA is TGCGCCAGCAGTGAGTCAATGGAGGGCCCATTCTTC. This codes for CASSESMEGPFF.

The gene calls are TRBV19 and TRBJ1-5; the match to TRBD1 covers 8 bases. The J segment lost 1 base and the V segment lost 3 bases, leaving 5 bases of the junction unmatched. CDR3 length: 16 residues. Germline CDR1 and CDR2: LNHDA and SQIVND (reference sequence). CDR3 sequence reads: CASSILGQGSNQPQHF. In DNA, the CDR3 is TGTGCCAGTAGTATTCTAGGACAGGGAAGCAATCAGCCCCAGCATTTT.

The gene calls are TRBV13 and TRBJ2-5; D perhaps matches TRBD1 (5 bases). V was cut by 6 bases and J by 2 bases, with 10 bases left in between. Germline CDR1 and CDR2: PRHDT and FYEKMQ (reference sequence). The CDR3 spans 13 residues. The CDR3 sequence: CASRLQVQETQYF. As DNA, the CDR3 is TGTGCCAGCAGACTACAGGTACAAGAGACCCAGTACTTC.

The chain recombines TRBV4-3 with TRBJ2-6; TRBD2 is a possible D gene (5 bases). V lost 1 base and J 2 bases, leaving 6 bases between the germline ends. This CDR3 is built from 15 residues. Germline values: CDR1 LGHNA, CDR2 YSLEER. The CDR3 is CASSQVGAGANVLTF. Here the CDR3 DNA reads TGCGCCAGCAGCCAAGTCGGGGCTGGGGCCAACGTCCTGACTTTC.

This clone was observed a few times. The chain is built from TRBV5-6 and TRBJ2-3, with 7 bases lining up with TRBD2. Trimming removed 4 bases from V and 9 bases from J; junction bases left unmatched: 8. The CDR3 consists of 13 residues. Germline V CDR1 and CDR2: SGHDT, YYEEEE. CDR3 residues: CASSVAGVATQYF. The CDR3 coding sequence is TGTGCCAGCAGCGTCGCGGGGGTCGCGACGCAGTATTTT.

V gene TRBV7-9 combines with J gene TRBJ2-1; D is possibly TRBD2 (5 bases). Germline V gives CDR1 SEHNR, CDR2 FQNEAQ (reference sequence). The V and J ends lost 1 base and 5 bases respectively, with 6 bases between them. The CDR3 has 13 residues. The DNA of the CDR3 is TGTGCCAGCAGCTTAGAAGCGGACAATGAGCAGTTCTTC. Protein sequence: CASSLEADNEQFF.

Comments on this clone: The sample contains more than one DNA sequence encoding this CDR3. The CDR3 bases are TGTGCCAGCACCGAGGGGGAGGGGCACAGCTATGGCTACACCTTC. It yields the protein CASTEGEGHSYGYTF. This chain uses TRBV6-1 with TRBJ1-2; the D gene is possibly TRBD1 (6 bases). This CDR3 region has 15 residues. Germline V gives CDR1 MNHNS, CDR2 SASEGT. V was shortened by 7 bases and J by 4 bases, with 19 bases between the two germline ends.

A single count supports this clone. V usage is TRBV4-1 and J usage is TRBJ1-1; possible D gene TRBD1, 6 bases. The CDR3 is made up of 16 amino acids. The V gene lost 1 base and the J gene lost 0 bases, with 12 bases spanning the gap. From germline, CDR1 is MGHRA and CDR2 YSYEKL. CDR3 in DNA: TGCGCCAGCAGCCAAGGTATAGGACAGTTGAACACTGAAGCTTTCTTT. It translates to CASSQGIGQLNTEAFF.

The V gene is TRBV28, the J gene TRBJ2-7; 7 positions agree with TRBD2. Trimming removed 7 bases from V and 0 bases from J; junction bases left unmatched: 6. This CDR3 spans 14 amino acids. Germline values: CDR1 MDHEN, CDR2 SYDVKM. This chain's CDR3 is CASTVGGSSYEQYF. Written as DNA, the CDR3 is TGTGCCAGCACCGTGGGAGGGAGCTCCTACGAGCAGTACTTC.

The J gene is TRBJ1-3, the V gene TRBV21-1; TRBD1 is the table's D call, not checked against the DNA. TRBV21-1 is given as a pseudogene. The CDR3 sequence is 14 residues long. The CDR3 nucleotides are TGTGCCAGCAGAGCAGGTAACTCTGGAAACACCATATATTTT. Its protein is CASRAGNSGNTIYF.